These T cell receptor beta chains were read from a single sample in a study of blood T cell repertoires in COVID-19. Using immunoSEQ multiplex PCR, the repertoire was profiled, and TCRdb retains in-frame clones only, with some absent. In the table there are just over 350,000 clones, 80% to 90% of which are singletons. Sequencing input: peripheral blood. The receptors derive from a woman aged 60 to 75 with COVID-19, enrolled during active disease. CDR3s include the opening cysteine and the closing phenylalanine or tryptophan. D genes are given only for firm matches. Size tells how often a clone was seen (once, few, many) or the class of an expanded clone, and some rows leave it out.

v_gene: TRBV5-1
len: 14
abundance: NA
d_gene: TRBD1
j_gene: TRBJ2-7
CDR3nt: TGCGCCAGCAGGTTGGGACAGAGCTCCTACGAGCAGTACTTC
CDR3aa: CASRLGQSSYEQYF

v_gene: TRBV12-3/TRBV12-4
len: 13
abundance: NA
d_gene: NA
j_gene: TRBJ2-2
CDR3nt: TGTGCCAGCAGCCTTATACTATCCGGGGAGCTGTTTTTT
CDR3aa: CASSLILSGELFF

v_gene: TRBV19
len: 15
abundance: NA
d_gene: NA
j_gene: TRBJ2-2
CDR3nt: TGTGCCAGTAGTTCCCGACAGGCCCGGACCGGGGAGCTGTTTTTT
CDR3aa: CASSSRQARTGELFF

v_gene: TRBV3-1/TRBV3-2
len: 13
abundance: once
d_gene: NA
j_gene: TRBJ2-7
CDR3nt: TGTGCCAGCAGCCAAGAAGGAGTGCACGAGCAGTACTTC
CDR3aa: CASSQEGVHEQYF

v_gene: TRBV14
len: 15
abundance: NA
d_gene: TRBD1
j_gene: TRBJ2-7
CDR3nt: TGTGCCAGCAGCCTAGGGACAGGGTTGGCCTACGAGCAGTACTTC
CDR3aa: CASSLGTGLAYEQYF

v_gene: TRBV6-5
len: 11
abundance: NA
d_gene: NA
j_gene: TRBJ1-5
CDR3nt: TGTGCCAGCGCCGGGGATGGGCCCCAGCATTTT
CDR3aa: CASAGDGPQHF

v_gene: TRBV19
len: 13
abundance: NA
d_gene: NA
j_gene: TRBJ2-7
CDR3nt: TGTGCCAGTAGTATAGACGGAGGTGTCGAGCAGTACTTC
CDR3aa: CASSIDGGVEQYF

v_gene: TRBV27
len: 16
abundance: NA
d_gene: TRBD2
j_gene: TRBJ2-1
CDR3nt: TGTGCCAGCAGAACCTCTCTAGCGGACATCTACAATGAGCAGTTCTTC
CDR3aa: CASRTSLADIYNEQFF

v_gene: TRBV4-2
len: 15
abundance: NA
d_gene: TRBD2
j_gene: TRBJ2-2
CDR3nt: TGTGCCAGCAGCCAACCAAGCGGGGGGACCGGGGAGCTGTTTTTT
CDR3aa: CASSQPSGGTGELFF

v_gene: TRBV6-6
len: 16
abundance: NA
d_gene: TRBD1
j_gene: TRBJ2-7
CDR3nt: TGTGCCAGCAGTCCAGGGGGGACAGGGGGCAGGTACGAGCAGTACTTC
CDR3aa: CASSPGGTGGRYEQYF

v_gene: TRBV5-1
len: 15
abundance: few
d_gene: TRBD1
j_gene: TRBJ1-2
CDR3nt: TGCGCCAGCAGCCCCCGGGACAGATCTAACTATGGCTACACCTTC
CDR3aa: CASSPRDRSNYGYTF

v_gene: TRBV7-6
len: 14
abundance: NA
d_gene: TRBD1
j_gene: TRBJ2-2
CDR3nt: TGTGCCAGCAGACCCCAGACAGGGATCGGGGAGCTGTTTTTT
CDR3aa: CASRPQTGIGELFF

v_gene: TRBV6-2/TRBV6-3
len: 13
abundance: NA
d_gene: NA
j_gene: TRBJ1-1
CDR3nt: TGTGCCAGCAGTTACCGGGGGAACACTGAAGCTTTCTTT
CDR3aa: CASSYRGNTEAFF

v_gene: TRBV27
len: 14
abundance: NA
d_gene: TRBD1
j_gene: TRBJ1-2
CDR3nt: TGTGCCAGCAGTCCTCGGACAGGGAACTATGGCTACACCTTC
CDR3aa: CASSPRTGNYGYTF

v_gene: TRBV7-2
len: 15
abundance: NA
d_gene: NA
j_gene: TRBJ1-5
CDR3nt: TGTGCCAGCAGCCTCTGGTCCAGCAACAGCCTGCCCCAGCATTTT
CDR3aa: CASSLWSSNSLPQHF

v_gene: TRBV3-1/TRBV3-2
len: 13
abundance: NA
d_gene: NA
j_gene: TRBJ1-2
CDR3nt: TGTGCCAGCAGCCAGGGTCCAGGTCAAGGCTACACCTTC
CDR3aa: CASSQGPGQGYTF

v_gene: TRBV6-2/TRBV6-3
len: 16
abundance: once
d_gene: TRBD1
j_gene: TRBJ2-7
CDR3nt: TGTGCCAGCAGCGGTCGTGACAGGGCTGTGGACTACGAGCAGTACTTC
CDR3aa: CASSGRDRAVDYEQYF

v_gene: TRBV25-1
len: 15
abundance: NA
d_gene: TRBD1
j_gene: TRBJ1-2
CDR3nt: TGTGCCAGCAGTGAACACAGGGGGCACGGCTATGGCTACACCTTC
CDR3aa: CASSEHRGHGYGYTF

v_gene: TRBV4-1
len: 16
abundance: NA
d_gene: NA
j_gene: TRBJ2-2
CDR3nt: TGCGCCAGCAGCCAAGAGGGCAGGGGTAACACCGGGGAGCTGTTTTTT
CDR3aa: CASSQEGRGNTGELFF

v_gene: TRBV7-8
len: 15
abundance: NA
d_gene: NA
j_gene: TRBJ2-1
CDR3nt: TGTGCCAGCAGCTTAGTTACACAAAGCCCACCTAGTCCGTTCTTC
CDR3aa: CASSLVTQSPPSPFF

v_gene: TRBV27
len: 13
abundance: NA
d_gene: TRBD1
j_gene: TRBJ1-5
CDR3nt: TGTGCCAGCAGTGTCGACAGGGATCAGCCCCAGCATTTT
CDR3aa: CASSVDRDQPQHF

v_gene: TRBV5-1
len: 17
abundance: NA
d_gene: TRBD1
j_gene: TRBJ1-6
CDR3nt: TGCGCCAGCAGCTTGGAAGGGACAGGGATTTATAATTCACCCCTCCACTTT
CDR3aa: CASSLEGTGIYNSPLHF

v_gene: TRBV6-6
len: 17
abundance: few
d_gene: NA
j_gene: TRBJ1-4
CDR3nt: TGTGCCAGCAGTCGGGACTTCCTGGCCGGGACTAATGAAAAACTGTTTTTT
CDR3aa: CASSRDFLAGTNEKLFF

v_gene: TRBV7-6
len: 15
abundance: NA
d_gene: NA
j_gene: TRBJ2-1
CDR3nt: TGTGCCAGCAGCTTAGGACTAGTCGGGGATGATGAGCAGTTCTTC
CDR3aa: CASSLGLVGDDEQFF

v_gene: TRBV24-1
len: 14
abundance: NA
d_gene: NA
j_gene: TRBJ2-3
CDR3nt: TGTGCCACCAGTGATTATGGCCCCGGAGCTACGCAGTATTTT
CDR3aa: CATSDYGPGATQYF

v_gene: TRBV5-6
len: 14
abundance: NA
d_gene: NA
j_gene: TRBJ1-2
CDR3nt: TGTGCCAGCAGCGGAACAGGGATAGGGTATGGCTACACCTTC
CDR3aa: CASSGTGIGYGYTF

v_gene: TRBV24-1
len: 14
abundance: medium-sized
d_gene: TRBD2
j_gene: TRBJ2-2
CDR3nt: TGTGCCACCAGTGATTTGCGGGAGGCCGGGGAGCTGTTTTTT
CDR3aa: CATSDLREAGELFF

v_gene: TRBV7-2
len: 16
abundance: NA
d_gene: NA
j_gene: TRBJ2-1
CDR3nt: TGTGCCAGCAGCTCCGGCCAGGGGCCTTCATACAATGAGCAGTTCTTC
CDR3aa: CASSSGQGPSYNEQFF

v_gene: TRBV6-5
len: 14
abundance: NA
d_gene: NA
j_gene: TRBJ2-7
CDR3nt: TGTGCCAGCAGTTACTCAGAGAGGACCTACGAGCAGTACTTC
CDR3aa: CASSYSERTYEQYF

v_gene: TRBV6-5
len: 14
abundance: NA
d_gene: TRBD1
j_gene: TRBJ2-7
CDR3nt: TGTGCCAGCAGTTCTGGACAGGGAACCTACGAGCAGTACTTC
CDR3aa: CASSSGQGTYEQYF

v_gene: TRBV6-6
len: 16
abundance: NA
d_gene: TRBD1
j_gene: TRBJ1-3
CDR3nt: TGTGCCAGCAGGGGACAGGCTCCCAACTCTGGAAACACCATATATTTT
CDR3aa: CASRGQAPNSGNTIYF

v_gene: TRBV27
len: 15
abundance: NA
d_gene: TRBD1
j_gene: TRBJ2-1
CDR3nt: TGTGCCAGCAGTCAACAGGGGGCTTCCTACAATGAGCAGTTCTTC
CDR3aa: CASSQQGASYNEQFF

v_gene: TRBV7-6
len: 15
abundance: NA
d_gene: NA
j_gene: TRBJ1-1
CDR3nt: TGTGCCAGCAGCAATAGTGGGCAGGGTCGGACTGAAGCTTTCTTT
CDR3aa: CASSNSGQGRTEAFF

v_gene: TRBV6-4
len: 13
abundance: NA
d_gene: NA
j_gene: TRBJ2-3
CDR3nt: TGTGCCAGCAGTCCCCGGGGCACAGATACGCAGTATTTT
CDR3aa: CASSPRGTDTQYF

v_gene: TRBV7-3
len: 13
abundance: NA
d_gene: NA
j_gene: TRBJ1-5
CDR3nt: TGTGCCAGCAGCTTAGAAAGGGGGCAGCCCCAGCATTTT
CDR3aa: CASSLERGQPQHF

v_gene: TRBV4-1
len: 16
abundance: NA
d_gene: TRBD1
j_gene: TRBJ2-1
CDR3nt: TGCGCCAGCAGCCAACCGACAGGGGGTAGGGACAATGAGCAGTTCTTC
CDR3aa: CASSQPTGGRDNEQFF

v_gene: TRBV5-1
len: 14
abundance: NA
d_gene: NA
j_gene: TRBJ2-3
CDR3nt: TGCGCCAGCAGCTTGTCCTCTTCTCTAGATACGCAGTATTTT
CDR3aa: CASSLSSSLDTQYF

v_gene: TRBV7-6
len: 16
abundance: NA
d_gene: NA
j_gene: TRBJ1-3
CDR3nt: TGTGCCAGCAGCTTACTTGCTCAGATCTCTGGAAACACCATATATTTT
CDR3aa: CASSLLAQISGNTIYF

v_gene: TRBV9
len: 16
abundance: NA
d_gene: NA
j_gene: TRBJ1-6
CDR3nt: TGTGCCAGCAGCGTAACCCCTTCCACCAGGGATTCACCCCTCCACTTT
CDR3aa: CASSVTPSTRDSPLHF